This T cell receptor beta chain was captured by sequencing in a study of OX40 agonist ivuxolimab in advanced cancers. The method was immunoSEQ multiplex PCR; TCRdb's version includes in-frame clones alone and lacks a portion of them. This table holds approximately 92,000 clones, 90% to 96% found once. Looked up from germline, CDR1 is MNHEY and CDR2 is SMNVEV (reference sequence). V was clipped by 2 bases and J by 0 bases, with 7 bases between them. The CDR3 is 15 amino acids. V gene TRBV27 combines with J gene TRBJ1-4; D ambiguous. The sequencing used CD4+ or CD8+ T cells sorted from blood, collected in a trial of the OX40 agonist ivuxolimab. This receptor was identified in an adult with an advanced solid tumor such as melanoma, head and neck, liver or kidney cancer. The CDR3 nucleotides read TGTGCCAGCAGTTTAAGAGGTGCAACTAATGAAAAACTGTTTTTT. Residues: CASSLRGATNEKLFF.